The clone carrying this T cell receptor (beta chain) was found many times. Its specificity is unknown. This entry belongs to a study of response to subunit inactivated influenza vaccine. The study, taken as a whole, reports: There was a suggestion from the authors that each seasonal influenza vaccination recruits few new T cells.

Per germline, CDR1 SSHAT and CDR2 FNYEAQ (reference sequence). This CDR3 has 13 residues. Trimming shortened V by 3 bases and J by 0 bases, and 4 bases separated the two germline ends. MiXCR was run by TCRdb on the RT-PCR reads, yielding one entry per CDR3 protein. The table shows 560,000 or so distinct CDR3 sequences, with 6% to 9% occurring only once. Sequencing used PBMCs from blood, obtained less than 25 months after vaccination. The source is a man in his fifties or sixties who received an inactivated influenza vaccine. V gene TRBV7-7 combines with J gene TRBJ2-3; D remains unclear. This CDR3 reads CASSLHSTDTQYF. The CDR3 coding sequence is TGTGCCAGCAGCTTGCATAGCACAGATACGCAGTATTTT.